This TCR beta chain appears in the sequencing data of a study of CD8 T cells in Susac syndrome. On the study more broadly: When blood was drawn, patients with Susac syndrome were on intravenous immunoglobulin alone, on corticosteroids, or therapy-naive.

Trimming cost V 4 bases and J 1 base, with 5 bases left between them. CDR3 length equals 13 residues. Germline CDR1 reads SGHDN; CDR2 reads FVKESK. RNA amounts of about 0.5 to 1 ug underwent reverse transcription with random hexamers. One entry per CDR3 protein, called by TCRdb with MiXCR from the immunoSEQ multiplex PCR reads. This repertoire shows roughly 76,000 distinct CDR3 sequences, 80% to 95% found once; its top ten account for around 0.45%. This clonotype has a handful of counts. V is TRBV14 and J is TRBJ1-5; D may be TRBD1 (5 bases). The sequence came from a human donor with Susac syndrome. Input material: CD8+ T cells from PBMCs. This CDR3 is CASSRDSNQPQHF. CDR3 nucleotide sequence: TGTGCCAGCAGCCGGGACAGCAATCAGCCCCAGCATTTT.